This section outlines one T cell receptor beta chain sequence together with its context. Its antigen is not known. This sample is part of a study of PD-1 blockade in classical Hodgkin lymphoma. Findings of the study overall: Some patients began nivolumab under 1 year after ASCT. These patients were excluded from later analyses. TCR diversity rose significantly by C4D1 in CD4+ but not CD8+ cells. Compared with healthy donors, newly diagnosed patients reportedly showed lower baseline TCR diversity. Whatever underlies the repertoire differences (possibly disease activity or prior therapy) remains undefined.

Relapses following autologous stem cell transplantation were seen in all patients, with brentuximab vedotin exposure varying. Produced via immunoSEQ multiplex PCR; TCRdb's table is partial and in-frame only. The sample gives some 96,000 clones, around nine tenths of which show up once; 2.5% to 3% is in the top ten. The sample consisted of peripheral blood mononuclear cells (PBMCs), taken at baseline. This sequence was found in a human donor with classical Hodgkin lymphoma.

As DNA, the CDR3 is TGCGCCAGCAGCGTACAGGGGGATAATGAAAAACTGTTTTTT. Protein sequence: CASSVQGDNEKLFF. The rearrangement joins TRBV5-1 to TRBJ1-4, with 8 bases matching TRBD1. Losses at the gene ends were 4 bases for V and 4 bases for J; bases not matched to a gene: 3. This CDR3 contains 14 residues. Per the germline V gene, CDR1 is SGHRS and CDR2 is YFSETQ.